The source of this T cell receptor beta chain is a study of cytomegalovirus exposure and HLA in healthy donors. The study sampled nominally healthy donors, though unrecorded immune exposures were likely. Primers: 60 Vbeta forward and 13 Jbeta reverse. Method: immunoSEQ multiplex PCR; TCRdb's copy keeps in-frame clones and lacks some. The table records 100,000 to 150,000 clones, about 80% of them present only once. About this clone itself: Its specificity is not known.

Study-wide findings and caveats: TRBV6-2, TRBV6-3 and other indistinguishable V segments were excluded. Among TCR sequences, most were rare, though some public TCRs appeared in many donors. Per published reports, the classifier diagnosed cytomegalovirus status with high specificity and sensitivity.

The CDR3 sequence is 16 residues long. Germline V gene data show CDR1 as SGHTA and CDR2 as FQGTGA. The J segment lost 4 bases and the V segment lost 4 bases, leaving 6 bases of the junction unmatched. This receptor was identified in a woman aged 40 to 55 in good health and CMV-seropositive. The chain recombines TRBV7-3 with TRBJ2-1; 11 bases map to TRBD2. The sequencing input was PBMCs. The CDR3 loop is CASSSLAGAGYNEQFF. The CDR3 DNA is TGTGCCAGCAGCTCACTAGCGGGAGCGGGATACAATGAGCAGTTCTTC.